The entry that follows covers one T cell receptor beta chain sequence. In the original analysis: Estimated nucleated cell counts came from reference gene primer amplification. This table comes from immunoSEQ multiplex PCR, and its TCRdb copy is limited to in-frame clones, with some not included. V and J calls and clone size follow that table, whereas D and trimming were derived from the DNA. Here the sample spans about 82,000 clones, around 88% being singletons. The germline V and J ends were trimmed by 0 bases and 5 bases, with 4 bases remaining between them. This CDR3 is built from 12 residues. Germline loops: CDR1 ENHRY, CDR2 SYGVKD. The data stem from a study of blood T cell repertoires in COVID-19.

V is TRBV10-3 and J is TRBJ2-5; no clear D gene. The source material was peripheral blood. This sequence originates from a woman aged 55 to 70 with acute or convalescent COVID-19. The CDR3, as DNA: TGTGCCATCAGTGAGTCAGCTGAGACCCAGTACTTC. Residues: CAISESAETQYF.